This is a list of T cell receptor beta chains from one sample in a study of cytomegalovirus exposure and HLA in healthy donors. TCRdb keeps only in-frame clones here, not all; method: immunoSEQ multiplex PCR. The sample lists about 82,000 clones, 65% to 85% occurring once. Sequencing was carried out using PBMCs. The origin of the receptors is a man in his fifties or sixties in good health and CMV-seronegative. CDR3s include the opening cysteine and the closing phenylalanine or tryptophan. The order of the fields is CDR3 protein, CDR3 DNA, V gene, clone size, J gene, CDR3 length, D gene. A D gene is named only where the DNA matches it firmly. Expanded clones are given a class, and other clones once, few, many or no size at all.

CDR3: CASSPGQGSQPQHF; DNA: TGTGCCAGCTCACCAGGGCAGGGGAGTCAGCCCCAGCATTTT; V: TRBV18; size: -; J: TRBJ1-5; length: 14; D: -
CDR3: CASSFGFSNQPQHF; DNA: TGTGCCAGCAGCTTCGGGTTCAGCAATCAGCCCCAGCATTTT; V: TRBV5-4; size: -; J: TRBJ1-5; length: 14; D: -
CDR3: CASSLALDTQYF; DNA: TGTGCCAGCAGCTTAGCCTTAGATACGCAGTATTTT; V: TRBV7-8; size: -; J: TRBJ2-3; length: 12; D: -
CDR3: CASSLAGDETQYF; DNA: TGCGCCAGCAGCTTGGCGGGGGACGAGACCCAGTACTTC; V: TRBV5-1; size: -; J: TRBJ2-5; length: 13; D: -
CDR3: CASRDWAENGELFF; DNA: TGTGCCAGCAGGGACTGGGCTGAGAACGGGGAGCTGTTTTTT; V: TRBV27; size: once; J: TRBJ2-2; length: 14; D: -
CDR3: CASSPQGQHNQPQHF; DNA: TGTGCCAGCTCACCACAGGGACAGCACAATCAGCCCCAGCATTTT; V: TRBV18; size: -; J: TRBJ1-5; length: 15; D: TRBD1
CDR3: CASSFLGSRTDTQYF; DNA: TGTGCCAGCAGCTTTTTGGGCAGTCGCACAGATACGCAGTATTTT; V: TRBV7-2; size: -; J: TRBJ2-3; length: 15; D: -
CDR3: CASSYPTGMGGTQYF; DNA: TGTGCCAGCAGTTACCCGACAGGGATGGGAGGGACCCAGTACTTC; V: TRBV6-6; size: -; J: TRBJ2-5; length: 15; D: -
CDR3: CASSSRPDRVYEQYF; DNA: TGTGCCAGCAGCTCCAGACCCGACAGGGTTTACGAGCAGTACTTC; V: TRBV5-5; size: -; J: TRBJ2-7; length: 15; D: TRBD1
CDR3: CASSSRVRETQYF; DNA: TGCGCCAGCAGCTCCAGGGTCCGAGAGACCCAGTACTTC; V: TRBV5-1; size: few; J: TRBJ2-5; length: 13; D: -
CDR3: CASSTGYSYNSPLHF; DNA: TGTGCCAGTAGTACAGGTTACTCCTATAATTCACCCCTCCACTTT; V: TRBV19; size: -; J: TRBJ1-6; length: 15; D: -
CDR3: CAIGGSDNQPQHF; DNA: TGTGCCATCGGGGGCAGCGACAATCAGCCCCAGCATTTT; V: TRBV10-3; size: -; J: TRBJ1-5; length: 13; D: -
CDR3: CASSLGQSSGMSSYNSPLHF; DNA: TGCGCCAGCAGCTTGGGACAGTCTTCTGGAATGAGCTCCTATAATTCACCCCTCCACTTT; V: TRBV5-1; size: -; J: TRBJ1-6; length: 20; D: -
CDR3: CASRSERTSGYEQYF; DNA: TGTGCCAGCAGATCGGAAAGGACTAGCGGATACGAGCAGTACTTC; V: TRBV2; size: -; J: TRBJ2-7; length: 15; D: TRBD2
CDR3: CASSPRGVDYNEQFF; DNA: TGTGCCAGCAGCCCGAGAGGAGTGGACTACAATGAGCAGTTCTTC; V: TRBV9; size: once; J: TRBJ2-1; length: 15; D: -
CDR3: CASSPTDRGGSDTQYF; DNA: TGTGCCAGCTCACCCACCGACCGCGGGGGGTCAGATACGCAGTATTTT; V: TRBV18; size: -; J: TRBJ2-3; length: 16; D: TRBD2
CDR3: CASSPSMNTEAFF; DNA: TGTGCCAGCAGCCCGAGCATGAACACTGAAGCTTTCTTT; V: TRBV7-2; size: -; J: TRBJ1-1; length: 13; D: -
CDR3: CASSAPGQEGGGELFF; DNA: TGCGCCAGCAGCGCACCGGGACAGGAGGGCGGCGGGGAGCTGTTTTTT; V: TRBV5-1; size: -; J: TRBJ2-2; length: 16; D: TRBD1
CDR3: CASSLTRGAGRDFF; DNA: TGTGCCAGCAGCCTAACCCGCGGGGCGGGCCGAGATTTCTTT; V: TRBV2; size: few; J: TRBJ1-1; length: 14; D: -
CDR3: CASSIVYGNTEAFF; DNA: TGTGCCAGTAGTATAGTCTACGGTAACACTGAAGCTTTCTTT; V: TRBV19; size: -; J: TRBJ1-1; length: 14; D: -
CDR3: CASSQEPHTVTEAFF; DNA: TGCGCCAGCAGCCAAGAGCCGCACACCGTCACTGAAGCTTTCTTT; V: TRBV4-3; size: few; J: TRBJ1-1; length: 15; D: -
CDR3: CASSQERGQGATDTQYF; DNA: TGCGCCAGCAGCCAAGAGAGAGGGCAGGGGGCCACAGATACGCAGTATTTT; V: TRBV4-3; size: -; J: TRBJ2-3; length: 17; D: TRBD1
CDR3: CAWSSNERGVYNEQFF; DNA: TGTGCCTGGAGTAGTAATGAGCGGGGGGTCTACAATGAGCAGTTCTTC; V: TRBV30; size: -; J: TRBJ2-1; length: 16; D: TRBD2
CDR3: CASSLLGQGGQPQHF; DNA: TGTGCCAGCAGTTTGCTAGGACAGGGCGGGCAGCCCCAGCATTTT; V: TRBV2; size: -; J: TRBJ1-5; length: 15; D: TRBD1
CDR3: CASSLLQGYGYTF; DNA: TGTGCCAGCAGCCTACTACAGGGTTATGGCTACACCTTC; V: TRBV7-8; size: -; J: TRBJ1-2; length: 13; D: -
CDR3: CASRTTTGGYSNQPQHF; DNA: TGTGCCAGCAGGACCACCACAGGGGGCTACAGCAATCAGCCCCAGCATTTT; V: TRBV27; size: -; J: TRBJ1-5; length: 17; D: TRBD1
CDR3: CASPTTGGARRANVLTF; DNA: TGTGCCAGCCCTACTACAGGGGGGGCCCGGCGGGCCAACGTCCTGACTTTC; V: TRBV14; size: -; J: TRBJ2-6; length: 17; D: -
CDR3: CATQDLANYGYTF; DNA: TGTGCCACTCAGGACTTGGCTAACTATGGCTACACCTTC; V: TRBV19; size: -; J: TRBJ1-2; length: 13; D: -
CDR3: CASSLRTGNTEAFF; DNA: TGTGCCAGCAGCTTGCGGACAGGGAACACTGAAGCTTTCTTT; V: TRBV7-8; size: -; J: TRBJ1-1; length: 14; D: TRBD1
CDR3: CASSPLGGSRNGYTF; DNA: TGTGCCAGCAGCCCACTCGGGGGTTCAAGAAATGGCTACACCTTC; V: TRBV14; size: -; J: TRBJ1-2; length: 15; D: -
CDR3: CASSLGQVGGYTF; DNA: TGTGCCAGCAGTCTGGGACAAGTTGGTGGCTACACCTTC; V: TRBV28; size: -; J: TRBJ1-2; length: 13; D: -
CDR3: CASSLAGANPNTEAFF; DNA: TGTGCCAGCAGTCTGGCAGGGGCGAATCCAAACACTGAAGCTTTCTTT; V: TRBV2; size: -; J: TRBJ1-1; length: 16; D: -
CDR3: CSTSKGGTDLYGYTF; DNA: TGCAGCACAAGTAAGGGGGGGACGGATCTTTATGGCTACACCTTC; V: TRBV29-1; size: -; J: TRBJ1-2; length: 15; D: -
CDR3: CASRWSTASYEQYF; DNA: TGTGCCAGCAGGTGGTCGACAGCCTCCTACGAGCAGTACTTC; V: TRBV27; size: once; J: TRBJ2-7; length: 14; D: -
CDR3: CASRDSALYEQYF; DNA: TGTGCCAGCCGAGACTCTGCCCTTTACGAGCAGTACTTC; V: TRBV6-1; size: -; J: TRBJ2-7; length: 13; D: -
CDR3: CASRGAAETQYF; DNA: TGTGCCAGCCGGGGAGCCGCCGAGACCCAGTACTTC; V: TRBV9; size: -; J: TRBJ2-5; length: 12; D: -
CDR3: CASSPTWGGGYTF; DNA: TGTGCCAGCAGCCCCACCTGGGGCGGTGGCTACACCTTC; V: TRBV5-8; size: -; J: TRBJ1-2; length: 13; D: -
CDR3: CASSFSHRDYNEAFF; DNA: TGTGCCAGTAGTTTTTCCCACAGGGATTACAATGAAGCTTTCTTT; V: TRBV19; size: -; J: TRBJ1-1; length: 15; D: -
CDR3: CASGPGGMDYGYTF; DNA: TGTGCCAGCGGTCCAGGGGGTATGGACTATGGCTACACCTTC; V: TRBV6-5; size: -; J: TRBJ1-2; length: 14; D: TRBD1
CDR3: CASFHSHREDYTF; DNA: TGCGCCAGCTTCCACTCCCACCGGGAGGACTACACCTTC; V: TRBV23-1; size: -; J: TRBJ1-2; length: 13; D: -
CDR3: CASSRTPRQEQYF; DNA: TGTGCCAGCAGCCGCACTCCTCGCCAAGAGCAGTACTTC; V: TRBV5-5; size: -; J: TRBJ2-7; length: 13; D: -
CDR3: CASHRGLAYGYTF; DNA: TGTGCCAGCCACAGGGGCTTGGCCTATGGCTACACCTTC; V: TRBV6-5; size: -; J: TRBJ1-2; length: 13; D: TRBD1
CDR3: CAWIRQGLNTEAFF; DNA: TGTGCCTGGATTCGGCAGGGCCTGAACACTGAAGCTTTCTTT; V: TRBV30; size: -; J: TRBJ1-1; length: 14; D: -
CDR3: CAWSADRGYLSGANVLTF; DNA: TGTGCCTGGAGCGCCGACAGGGGTTACCTCTCTGGGGCCAACGTCCTGACTTTC; V: TRBV30; size: -; J: TRBJ2-6; length: 18; D: TRBD1
CDR3: CASSLEVRVSGGYTF; DNA: TGTGCCAGCAGCTTAGAGGTTAGGGTGTCGGGGGGCTACACCTTC; V: TRBV7-2; size: -; J: TRBJ1-2; length: 15; D: -
CDR3: CASGFPETGTVGYTF; DNA: TGTGCTAGTGGTTTCCCCGAGACAGGGACTGTGGGCTACACCTTC; V: TRBV12-5; size: -; J: TRBJ1-2; length: 15; D: TRBD1
CDR3: CASSQGYGPGLAGGNEQFF; DNA: TGCGCCAGCAGCCAAGGGTACGGCCCGGGACTAGCGGGTGGCAATGAGCAGTTCTTC; V: TRBV4-3; size: few; J: TRBJ2-1; length: 19; D: TRBD2
CDR3: CASSRGGLGLYGYTF; DNA: TGTGCCAGTAGTCGGGGGGGGCTTGGGCTTTATGGCTACACCTTC; V: TRBV19; size: -; J: TRBJ1-2; length: 15; D: -
CDR3: CASSSRTDTQYF; DNA: TGTGCCAGCAGCTCCCGGACAGATACGCAGTATTTT; V: TRBV11-3; size: few; J: TRBJ2-3; length: 12; D: -
CDR3: CASRRGGAEEKLFF; DNA: TGTGCCAGCAGGAGAGGGGGGGCCGAGGAAAAACTGTTTTTT; V: TRBV7-9; size: few; J: TRBJ1-4; length: 14; D: -
CDR3: CASSYEIPNTGELFF; DNA: TGTGCCAGCAGTTACGAGATTCCGAACACCGGGGAGCTGTTTTTT; V: TRBV6-5; size: -; J: TRBJ2-2; length: 15; D: -
CDR3: CASSELTAEAFF; DNA: TGTGCCAGCAGTGAACTGACAGCCGAAGCTTTCTTT; V: TRBV6-1; size: -; J: TRBJ1-1; length: 12; D: -
CDR3: CASSPNPTVFANTGELFF; DNA: TGTGCCAGCAGCCCAAACCCTACCGTGTTCGCGAACACCGGGGAGCTGTTTTTT; V: TRBV7-9; size: -; J: TRBJ2-2; length: 18; D: -